This T cell receptor beta chain was captured by sequencing in a study of radiotherapy plus CTLA-4 blockade in lung cancer (dated by TCRdb to about 2018). Broadly, across the study: Among enrolled patients, around 20% had an objective response and roughly 31% reached disease control.

The receptor library was made with the immunoSEQ multiplex PCR assay. Entries here come from immuneACCESS through TCRdb and include only in-frame sequences with V and J called. Some clones fail to appear in such tables; in the studies checked, an unresolved V gene covers under half of the shortfall, and the cause of the remainder is unknown. The sample includes under 100,000 clones, with approximately 82% observed a single time. Of the sample, approximately 14% is held by the ten largest clones. CDR1 MGHRA and CDR2 YSYEKL were looked up in the germline V gene. Measured from the cysteine to the phenylalanine, the CDR3 is 16 residues long. Of all the DNA, just the CDR3 is kept, 48 bases in frame from base 1. Relative to germline, V is missing 2 bases and J is missing 4 bases, with 6 bases of the junction outside any gene match. Details on this clone: This receptor's antigen is unknown. Within one base of it there is no much larger clone, and no base qualities were kept.

In this study, focal radiation therapy paired with CTLA-4 blockade (ipilimumab) was tested in patients who had chemo-refractory metastatic non-small-cell lung cancer. Paper-wide results and their limitations: The strongest predictors of response, as reported, were early dynamic changes in blood T cell clones along with a rise in serum interferon-beta after radiation. After treatment with radiotherapy and ipilimumab, TCR clones that came from tumors expanded in the peripheral blood.

The rearrangement joined TRBV4-1 to TRBJ2-4, with TRBD1 matching 9 junction bases. Sequencing used peripheral blood, obtained from a patient treated with radiotherapy plus ipilimumab. The clonotype comes from a human donor with non-small cell lung cancer that progressed on radiotherapy plus ipilimumab. Here the CDR3 is given as CASSQTDRGLKNIQYF. In nucleotides, the sequence is TGCGCCAGCAGCCAAACGGACAGGGGACTTAAAAACATTCAGTACTTC.